Shown below are 4 T cell receptor beta chains from a single sample sequenced in a study of T cells in localized non-small cell lung cancer. The table came from immunoSEQ multiplex PCR; TCRdb's copy has only in-frame clones and leaves some out. The data show about 15,000 clones, with approximately 85% seen just once and around a quarter held by the top ten. The sample here was peripheral blood, taken before any cancer treatment. These receptors all stem from a female donor at least 60 years old with stage I squamous cell lung carcinoma.

This sequence joins TRBV28 and TRBJ1-3; D gene ambiguous. Trimming took off 8 bases at V and 0 bases at J, with 14 bases between the two ends. The CDR3 runs 15 residues. In germline, CDR1 is MDHEN, CDR2 SYDVKM. CDR3 residues: CASSKMAASGNTIYF. The CDR3 coding sequence is TGTGCCAGCTCCAAAATGGCGGCCTCTGGAAACACCATATATTTT.

This clone turned up a few times. This chain uses TRBV15 with TRBJ1-2, with TRBD1 identical over 10 bases. Germline values: CDR1 LNHNV, CDR2 YYDKDF (reference sequence). This CDR3 spans 13 amino acids. With 4 bases clipped from V and 11 bases from J, the junction kept 7 bases outside the gene matches. The CDR3 coding sequence is TGTGCCACCAGCACGACCGGACAGGGGGGGTACACCTTC. Amino acid sequence: CATSTTGQGGYTF. The whole variable domain, remainder taken from reference TRBV15 and TRBJ1-2, is DAMVIQNPRYQVTQFGKPVTLSCSQTLNHNVMYWYQQKSSQAPKLLFHYYDKDFNNEADTPDNFQSRRPNTSFCFLDIRSPGLGDTAMYLCATSTTGQGGYTFGSGTRLTVV.

The V call is TRBV5-5, the J call TRBJ1-2, with D unclear. V lost 1 base, J lost 8 bases, and 6 bases lay in between. The CDR3 sequence is 11 residues long. Germline V gene lookup returns CDR1 SGHKS and CDR2 YYEKEE (reference sequence). The CDR3 bases are TGTGCCAGCAGCTTGCCTGGGGGCTACACCTTC. It is translated as CASSLPGGYTF.

This chain links TRBV7-9 with TRBJ1-3; unclear D gene. The germline gives CDR1 SEHNR, CDR2 FQNEAQ (reference sequence). The CDR3 has 14 residues. V dropped 0 bases and J dropped 7 bases, with 10 bases sitting between them. The CDR3 protein is CASSLARGWNTIYF. DNA for the CDR3: TGTGCCAGCAGCTTAGCGCGCGGGTGGAACACCATATATTTT.